What follows is one T cell receptor (beta chain) and its context. Antigen specificity is unknown. These data belong to a study of cytomegalovirus exposure and HLA in healthy donors. Findings of the study overall: Further analysis was carried out later, and it showed several of the most significant clusters appearing linked to common viral pathogens. The only immune exposure information that was available was CMV serostatus.

Germline loops: CDR1 LNHDA, CDR2 SQIVND (reference sequence). Germline trimming cut 4 bases from V and 5 bases from J; bases unmatched to any gene: 4. CDR3 length: 15 amino acids. In the PCR, 60 Vbeta and 13 Jbeta primers were used. Libraries were prepared by immunoSEQ multiplex PCR; TCRdb keeps only in-frame clonotypes and omits some of them. This sample carries around 200,000 clones, almost 75% of them seen once, and the ten largest clones take about 3.1%. Sequencing was performed on PBMCs. This rearrangement joins TRBV19 to TRBJ2-2; 10 bases fit TRBD2. The clonotype comes from a woman in her 30s in good health and CMV-seropositive. The chain's CDR3 is CASSKVAGGTGELFF. The CDR3 DNA sequence: TGTGCCAGTAGTAAGGTAGCGGGAGGAACCGGGGAGCTGTTTTTT.